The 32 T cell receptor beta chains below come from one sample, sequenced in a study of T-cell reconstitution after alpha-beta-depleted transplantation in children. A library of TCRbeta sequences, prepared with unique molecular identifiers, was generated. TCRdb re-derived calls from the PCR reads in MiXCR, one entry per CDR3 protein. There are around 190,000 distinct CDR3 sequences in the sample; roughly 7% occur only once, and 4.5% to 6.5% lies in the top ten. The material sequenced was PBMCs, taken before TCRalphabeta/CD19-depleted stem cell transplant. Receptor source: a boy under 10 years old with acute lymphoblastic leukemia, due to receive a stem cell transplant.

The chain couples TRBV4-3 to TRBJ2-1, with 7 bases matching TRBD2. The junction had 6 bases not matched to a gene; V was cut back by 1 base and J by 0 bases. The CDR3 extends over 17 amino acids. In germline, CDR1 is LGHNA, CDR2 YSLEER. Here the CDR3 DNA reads TGCGCCAGCAGCCAAGGGCTGCGGGGGTCCTCCTACAATGAGCAGTTCTTC. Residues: CASSQGLRGSSYNEQFF.

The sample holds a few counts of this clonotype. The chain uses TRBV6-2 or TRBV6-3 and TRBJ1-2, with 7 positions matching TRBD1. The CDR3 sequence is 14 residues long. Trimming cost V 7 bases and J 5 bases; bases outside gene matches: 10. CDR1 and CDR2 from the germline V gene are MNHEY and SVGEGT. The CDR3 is CASIKRDRLYGYTF. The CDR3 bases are TGTGCCAGCATCAAACGGGACAGACTATATGGCTACACCTTC.

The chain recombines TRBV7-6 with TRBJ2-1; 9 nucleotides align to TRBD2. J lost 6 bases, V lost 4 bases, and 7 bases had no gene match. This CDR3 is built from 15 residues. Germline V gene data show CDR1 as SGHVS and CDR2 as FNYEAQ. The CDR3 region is CASSWVAGEANEQFF. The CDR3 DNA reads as TGTGCCAGCAGCTGGGTAGCGGGAGAAGCCAATGAGCAGTTCTTC. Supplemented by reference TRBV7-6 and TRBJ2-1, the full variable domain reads GAGVSQSPRYKVTKRGQDVALRCDPISGHVSLYWYRQALGQGPEFLTYFNYEAQQDKSGLPNDRFSAERPEGSISTLTIQRTEQRDSAMYRCASSWVAGEANEQFFGPGTRLTVL.

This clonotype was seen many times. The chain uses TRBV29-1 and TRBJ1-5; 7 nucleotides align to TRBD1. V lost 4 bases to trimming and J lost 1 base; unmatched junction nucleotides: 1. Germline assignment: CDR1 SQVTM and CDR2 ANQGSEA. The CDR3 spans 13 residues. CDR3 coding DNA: TGCAGCGTTGGACAGGGAAGCAATCAGCCCCAGCATTTT. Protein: CSVGQGSNQPQHF.

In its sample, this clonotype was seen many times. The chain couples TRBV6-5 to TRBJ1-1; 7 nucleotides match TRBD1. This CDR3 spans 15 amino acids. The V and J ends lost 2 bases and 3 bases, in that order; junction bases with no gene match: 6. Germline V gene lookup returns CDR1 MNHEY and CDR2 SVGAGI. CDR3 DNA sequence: TGTGCCAGCAGTTACGAGTCAGGGGGGGACACTGAAGCTTTCTTT. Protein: CASSYESGGDTEAFF.

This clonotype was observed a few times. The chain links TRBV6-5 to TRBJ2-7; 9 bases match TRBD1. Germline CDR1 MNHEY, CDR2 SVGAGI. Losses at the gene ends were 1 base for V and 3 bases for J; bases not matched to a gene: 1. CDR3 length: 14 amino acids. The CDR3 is CASSYLGQGYEQYF. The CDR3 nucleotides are TGTGCCAGCAGTTACTTGGGACAGGGCTACGAGCAGTACTTC.

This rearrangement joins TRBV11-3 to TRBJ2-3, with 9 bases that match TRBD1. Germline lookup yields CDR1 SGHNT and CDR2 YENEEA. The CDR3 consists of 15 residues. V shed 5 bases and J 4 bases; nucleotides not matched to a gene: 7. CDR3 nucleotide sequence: TGTGCCAGCAGCCCTCCGGGACAGGGACCAGATACGCAGTATTTT. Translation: CASSPPGQGPDTQYF.

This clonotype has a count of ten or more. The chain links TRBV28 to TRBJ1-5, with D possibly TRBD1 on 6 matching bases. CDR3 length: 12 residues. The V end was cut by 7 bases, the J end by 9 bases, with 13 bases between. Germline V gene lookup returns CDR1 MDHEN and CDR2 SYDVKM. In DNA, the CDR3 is TGTGCCAGCAACACGGGAGGGGGGCCCCAGCATTTT. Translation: CASNTGGGPQHF.

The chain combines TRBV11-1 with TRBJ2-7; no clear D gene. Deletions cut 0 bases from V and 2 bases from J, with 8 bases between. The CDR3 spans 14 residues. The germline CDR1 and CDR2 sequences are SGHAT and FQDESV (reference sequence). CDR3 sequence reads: CASSLAHPPYEQYF. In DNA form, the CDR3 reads TGTGCCAGCAGCTTAGCGCACCCACCCTACGAGCAGTACTTC.

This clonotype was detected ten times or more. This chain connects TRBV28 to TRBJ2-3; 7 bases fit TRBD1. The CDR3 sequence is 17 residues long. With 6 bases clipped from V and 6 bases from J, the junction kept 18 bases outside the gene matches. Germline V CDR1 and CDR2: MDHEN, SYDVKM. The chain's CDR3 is CASRTPGTAVITDTQYF. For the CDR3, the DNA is TGTGCCAGCAGGACCCCGGGGACAGCAGTTATAACTGATACGCAGTATTTT.

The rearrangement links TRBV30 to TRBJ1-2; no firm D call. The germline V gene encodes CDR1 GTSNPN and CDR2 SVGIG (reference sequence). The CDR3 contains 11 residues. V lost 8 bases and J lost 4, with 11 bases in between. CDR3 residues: CARETGYGYTF. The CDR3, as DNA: TGTGCCCGGGAAACGGGCTATGGCTACACCTTC.

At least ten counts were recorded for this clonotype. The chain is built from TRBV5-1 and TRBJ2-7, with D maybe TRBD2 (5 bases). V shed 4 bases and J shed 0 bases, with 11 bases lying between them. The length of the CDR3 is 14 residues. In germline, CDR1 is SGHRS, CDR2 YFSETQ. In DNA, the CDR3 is TGCGCCAGCAGCGCGAGAGCGGCCTCCTACGAGCAGTACTTC. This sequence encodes CASSARAASYEQYF.

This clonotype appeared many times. In DNA form, the CDR3 reads TGTGCCACCAGCTCGGAGGGTAGAAACACCATATATTTT. It translates to CATSSEGRNTIYF. V is TRBV15 and J is TRBJ1-3, with D uncertain. Trimming left V 5 bases short and J 5 bases short, with 10 bases between. From germline, CDR1 is LNHNV and CDR2 YYDKDF (reference sequence). The CDR3 is 13 residues long.

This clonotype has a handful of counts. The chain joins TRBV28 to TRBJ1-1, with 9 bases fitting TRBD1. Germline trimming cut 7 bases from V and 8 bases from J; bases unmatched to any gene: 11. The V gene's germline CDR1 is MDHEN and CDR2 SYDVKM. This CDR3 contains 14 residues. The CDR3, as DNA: TGTGCCAGCACCTCGGGACAGGGACTATTCGAAGCTTTCTTT. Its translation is CASTSGQGLFEAFF. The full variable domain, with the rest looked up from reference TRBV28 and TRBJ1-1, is DVKVTQSSRYLVKRTGEKVFLECVQDMDHENMFWYRQDPGLGLRLIYFSYDVKMKEKGDIPEGYSVSREKKERFSLILESASTNQTSMYLCASTSGQGLFEAFFGQGTRLTVV.

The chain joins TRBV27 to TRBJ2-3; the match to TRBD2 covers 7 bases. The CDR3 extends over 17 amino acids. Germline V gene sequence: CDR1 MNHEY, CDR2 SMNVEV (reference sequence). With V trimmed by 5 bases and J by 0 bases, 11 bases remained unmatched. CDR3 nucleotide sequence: TGTGCCAGCAGTCCCCTTTCTAGCGGCCCCAGCACAGATACGCAGTATTTT. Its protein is CASSPLSSGPSTDTQYF.

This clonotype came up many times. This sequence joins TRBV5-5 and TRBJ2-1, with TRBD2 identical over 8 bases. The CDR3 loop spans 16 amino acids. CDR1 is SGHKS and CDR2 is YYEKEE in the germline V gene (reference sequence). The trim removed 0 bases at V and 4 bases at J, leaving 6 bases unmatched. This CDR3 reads CASSLAQAGAYNEQFF. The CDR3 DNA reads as TGTGCCAGCAGCTTGGCCCAAGCGGGGGCATACAATGAGCAGTTCTTC.

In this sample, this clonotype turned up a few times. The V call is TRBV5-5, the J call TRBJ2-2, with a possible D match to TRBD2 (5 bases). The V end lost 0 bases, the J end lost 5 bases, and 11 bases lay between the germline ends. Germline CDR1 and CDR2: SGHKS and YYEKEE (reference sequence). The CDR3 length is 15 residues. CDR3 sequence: CASSLDLSGTGELFF. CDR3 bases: TGTGCCAGCAGCTTGGACCTCTCGGGGACCGGGGAGCTGTTTTTT.

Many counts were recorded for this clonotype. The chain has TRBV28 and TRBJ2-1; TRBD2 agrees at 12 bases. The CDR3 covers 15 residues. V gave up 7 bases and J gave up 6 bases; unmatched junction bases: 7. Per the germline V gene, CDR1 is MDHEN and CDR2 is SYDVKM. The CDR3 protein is CASTLAGGLANEQFF. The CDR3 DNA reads TGTGCCAGCACCCTAGCGGGGGGGCTCGCCAATGAGCAGTTCTTC. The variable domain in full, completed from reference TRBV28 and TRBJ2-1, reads DVKVTQSSRYLVKRTGEKVFLECVQDMDHENMFWYRQDPGLGLRLIYFSYDVKMKEKGDIPEGYSVSREKKERFSLILESASTNQTSMYLCASTLAGGLANEQFFGPGTRLTVL.

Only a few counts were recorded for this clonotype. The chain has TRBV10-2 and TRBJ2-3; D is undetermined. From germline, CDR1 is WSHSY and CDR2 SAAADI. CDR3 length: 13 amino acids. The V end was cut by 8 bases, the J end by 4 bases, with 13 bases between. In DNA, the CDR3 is TGCGCCAGCTCTAGTACCGGCGCAGATACGCAGTATTTT. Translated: CASSSTGADTQYF.

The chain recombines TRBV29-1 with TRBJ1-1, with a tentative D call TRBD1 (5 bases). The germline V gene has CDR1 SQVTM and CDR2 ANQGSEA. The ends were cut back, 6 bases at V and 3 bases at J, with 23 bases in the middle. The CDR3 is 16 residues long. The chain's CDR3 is CSVVTWAWGGDTEAFF. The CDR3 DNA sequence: TGCAGCGTCGTGACGTGGGCTTGGGGGGGGGACACTGAAGCTTTCTTT.

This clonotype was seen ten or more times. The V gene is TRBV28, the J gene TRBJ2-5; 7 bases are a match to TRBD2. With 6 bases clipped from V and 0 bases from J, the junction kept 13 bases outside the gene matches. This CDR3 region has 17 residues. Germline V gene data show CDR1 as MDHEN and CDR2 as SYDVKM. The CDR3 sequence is CASSSSMWGGDQETQYF. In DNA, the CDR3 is TGTGCCAGCAGCTCCTCAATGTGGGGGGGGGACCAAGAGACCCAGTACTTC.

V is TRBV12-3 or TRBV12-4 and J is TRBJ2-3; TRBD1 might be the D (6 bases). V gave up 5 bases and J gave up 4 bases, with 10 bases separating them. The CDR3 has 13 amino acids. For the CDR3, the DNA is TGTGCCAGCAGTAGGGGGACCCCAGATACGCAGTATTTT. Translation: CASSRGTPDTQYF.

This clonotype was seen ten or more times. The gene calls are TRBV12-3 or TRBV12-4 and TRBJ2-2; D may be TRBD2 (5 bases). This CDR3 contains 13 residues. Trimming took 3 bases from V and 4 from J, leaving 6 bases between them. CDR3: CASSFRGTGELFF. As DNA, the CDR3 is TGTGCCAGCAGTTTTCGGGGCACCGGGGAGCTGTTTTTT.

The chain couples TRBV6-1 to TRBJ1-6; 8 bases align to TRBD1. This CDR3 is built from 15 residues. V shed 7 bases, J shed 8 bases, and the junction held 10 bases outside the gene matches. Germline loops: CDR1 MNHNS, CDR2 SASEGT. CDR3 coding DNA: TGTGCCAGCACCAGAACCGGGACAGGTTATTCACCCCTCCACTTT. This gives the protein CASTRTGTGYSPLHF.

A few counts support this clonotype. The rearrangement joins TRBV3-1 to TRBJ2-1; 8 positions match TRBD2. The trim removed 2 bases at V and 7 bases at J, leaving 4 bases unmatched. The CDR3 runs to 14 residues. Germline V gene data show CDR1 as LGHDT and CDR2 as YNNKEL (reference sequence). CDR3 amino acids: CASSQRAGGNEQFF. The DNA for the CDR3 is TGTGCCAGCAGCCAACGGGCGGGGGGAAATGAGCAGTTCTTC.

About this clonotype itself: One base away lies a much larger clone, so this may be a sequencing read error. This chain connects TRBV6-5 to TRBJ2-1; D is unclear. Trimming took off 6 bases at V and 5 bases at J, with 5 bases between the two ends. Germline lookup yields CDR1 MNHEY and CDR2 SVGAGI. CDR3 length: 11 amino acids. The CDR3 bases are TGTGCCAGCAGGGCCAACAATGAGCAGTTCTTC. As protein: CASRANNEQFF.

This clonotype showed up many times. Here the CDR3 reads CAIRSQGTAPYEQYF. For the CDR3, the DNA is TGTGCCATCAGATCTCAGGGGACGGCTCCCTACGAGCAGTACTTC. The V gene is TRBV10-3, the J gene TRBJ2-7, with D tentatively TRBD1 (6 bases). The germline V gene has CDR1 ENHRY and CDR2 SYGVKD. Trimming pared 6 bases from V and 2 bases from J, leaving 17 bases between. The CDR3 is 15 amino acids.

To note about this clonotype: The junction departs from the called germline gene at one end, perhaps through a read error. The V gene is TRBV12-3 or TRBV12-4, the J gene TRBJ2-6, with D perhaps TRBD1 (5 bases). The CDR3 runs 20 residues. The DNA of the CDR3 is TGTGCCAGCGGTTTAAGGGTTGGGGCAGGGCAAGGTACTGGGGCCAACGTCCTGACTTTC. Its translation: CASGLRVGAGQGTGANVLTF.

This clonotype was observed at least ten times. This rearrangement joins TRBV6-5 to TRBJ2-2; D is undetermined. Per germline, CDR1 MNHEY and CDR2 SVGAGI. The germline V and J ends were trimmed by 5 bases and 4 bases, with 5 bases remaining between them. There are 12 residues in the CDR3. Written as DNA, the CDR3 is TGTGCCAGCAGTCAATTCACCGGGGAGCTGTTTTTT. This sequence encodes CASSQFTGELFF.

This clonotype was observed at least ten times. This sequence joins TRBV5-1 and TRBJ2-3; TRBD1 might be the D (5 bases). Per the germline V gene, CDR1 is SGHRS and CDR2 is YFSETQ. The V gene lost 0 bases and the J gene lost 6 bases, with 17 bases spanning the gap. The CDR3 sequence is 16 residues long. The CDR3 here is CASSLEAGKQIDTQYF. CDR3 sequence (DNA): TGCGCCAGCAGCTTGGAGGCAGGGAAGCAAATTGATACGCAGTATTTT.

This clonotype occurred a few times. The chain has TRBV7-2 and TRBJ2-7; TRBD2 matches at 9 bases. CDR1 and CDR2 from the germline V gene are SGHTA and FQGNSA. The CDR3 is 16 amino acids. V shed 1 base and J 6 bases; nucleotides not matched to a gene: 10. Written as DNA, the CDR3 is TGTGCCAGCAGCTTAGTTTTCGCGGGGGGGCTCGGCGAGCAGTACTTC. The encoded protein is CASSLVFAGGLGEQYF.

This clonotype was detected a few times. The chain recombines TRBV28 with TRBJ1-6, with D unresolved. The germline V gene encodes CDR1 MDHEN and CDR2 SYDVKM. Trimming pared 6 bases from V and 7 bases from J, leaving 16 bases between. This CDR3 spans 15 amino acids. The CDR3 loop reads CASSPPHRLNSPLHF. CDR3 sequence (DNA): TGTGCCAGCAGCCCACCCCACAGATTAAATTCACCCCTCCACTTT.